Listed here are 8 T cell receptor beta chains from one sample, sequenced in a study of T cells in Graves' hyperthyroidism and ophthalmopathy. Amplified TCR beta CDR3 regions came from RNA transcripts. The TCR CDR3 was amplified in a first-round RT-PCR using the HTBI primer set. TCRdb independently ran MiXCR on the multiplex PCR reads; one entry per CDR3 protein. In the table there are more than 350,000 distinct CDR3 sequences, 15% of which are singletons. The sample comprised blood. These receptors all come from a woman aged 30 to 39 with Graves' hyperthyroidism.

This chain joins TRBV6-1 and TRBJ2-3; 7 nucleotides match TRBD2. J was trimmed by 7 bases and V by 1 base; bases with no gene match: 11. This CDR3 contains 16 residues. Germline CDR1 MNHNS, CDR2 SASEGT. The CDR3 DNA reads TGTGCCAGCAGTGAAGATCAGGGAGGGGTCGGGTATACGCAGTATTTT. Translation: CASSEDQGGVGYTQYF.

This chain uses TRBV6-1 with TRBJ1-3; 7 positions match TRBD1. Germline-derived CDR1 and CDR2 are MNHNS and SASEGT. The CDR3 sequence is 14 residues long. Unmatched junction bases numbered 9, after V lost 6 bases and J lost 7 bases. The CDR3 loop reads CASRRDREVNTIYF. The CDR3, as DNA: TGTGCCAGCAGACGCGACAGGGAGGTTAACACCATATATTTT.

There are many counts of this clonotype. The J gene is TRBJ2-1, the V gene TRBV2; a possible D gene is TRBD1 (7 bases). CDR1 is SNHLY, CDR2 FYNNEI, per germline. The CDR3 sequence is 14 residues long. Trimming left V 6 bases short and J 7 bases short, with 16 bases between. CDR3 residues: CASRSTQGTNEQFF. CDR3 DNA: TGTGCCAGCAGATCAACACAGGGGACTAATGAGCAGTTCTTC.

The chain couples TRBV6-1 to TRBJ2-1, with D unclear. There are 11 residues in the CDR3. Germline CDR1 MNHNS, CDR2 SASEGT. V dropped 4 bases and J dropped 14 bases, with 12 bases sitting between them. For the CDR3, the DNA is TGTGCCAGCAGTGGACTTCTAGAGGAGTTCTTC. It codes for CASSGLLEEFF.

The chain combines TRBV3-1 with TRBJ2-3; D remains unclear. Trimming took 0 bases from V and 10 from J, leaving 17 bases between them. The CDR3 runs 15 residues. Germline V gene data show CDR1 as LGHDT and CDR2 as YNNKEL (reference sequence). CDR3 residues: CASSQEGKVSRAQYF. CDR3 DNA: TGTGCCAGCAGCCAAGAAGGAAAGGTGAGCCGGGCGCAGTATTTT.

This clonotype has more than one count but fewer than ten. The chain has TRBV2 and TRBJ1-1, with D possibly TRBD1 on 5 matching bases. The CDR3 is 14 residues long. Germline V gives CDR1 SNHLY, CDR2 FYNNEI. V lost 7 bases, J lost 0 bases, and 12 bases lay in between. CDR3 in amino acids: CASKVDTLNTEAFF. CDR3 DNA sequence: TGTGCCAGCAAGGTGGACACGTTGAACACTGAAGCTTTCTTT.

In its sample, this clonotype was seen many times. The CDR3 loop is CASSLSGPRLIEQYF. Written as DNA, the CDR3 is TGTGCCAGCAGCTTATCCGGGCCCAGGCTTATCGAGCAGTACTTC. The V call is TRBV5-5, the J call TRBJ2-7; D gene ambiguous. CDR1 is SGHKS and CDR2 is YYEKEE in the germline V gene (reference sequence). V was cut by 2 bases and J by 6 bases, with 18 bases left in between. The CDR3 contains 15 residues.

This clonotype was detected a few times. The junction does not match germline at one end; this may be a read error. The rearrangement links TRBV20-1 to TRBJ2-5, with a possible D match to TRBD2 (7 bases). The CDR3 length is 14 residues. Germline V gives CDR1 DFQATT, CDR2 SNEGSKA (reference sequence). CDR3 sequence reads: CSAGGGSRAWTQHF. The CDR3 nucleotides are TGCAGTGCGGGGGGGGGCTCCCGGGCGTGGACCCAGCACTTC.